This T cell receptor (beta chain) was identified in a study of blood T cell repertoires in COVID-19. Study-wide background: From the United States, Italy and Spain came samples of acute and convalescent COVID-19.

The CDR3 runs 14 residues. Trimming took 5 bases from V and 4 from J; bases not matched to a gene: 6. Germline assignment: CDR1 LNHDA and CDR2 SQIVND (reference sequence). Original analysis: Cell counts per sample came from amplifying reference gene primers. The table came from immunoSEQ multiplex PCR; TCRdb's copy has only in-frame clones and leaves some out. D and trimming come from the DNA, and the V and J calls and clone size come from that table. Of roughly 38,000 clones listed, 86% are singletons. The sequencing sample was made of peripheral blood. The sequence came from an older man with acute or convalescent COVID-19. This chain uses TRBV19 with TRBJ1-1, with TRBD1 matching over 8 bases. CDR3 region: CASSFGQGPTEAFF. In DNA form, the CDR3 reads TGTGCCAGTAGTTTCGGACAGGGTCCCACTGAAGCTTTCTTT.